These 29 T cell receptor beta chains originate from one sample sequenced in a study of identifying expanded T cells in peripheral blood (dated by TCRdb to between 2017 and 2020). Libraries were made using the immunoSEQ multiplex PCR assay. TCRdb took this table from immuneACCESS and kept in-frame rearrangements with V and J called. Such tables lack part of the clones; where checked against another copy, unresolved V genes explain under half of the gap, and the rest is unexplained. This sample gives about 63,000 clones in total; over 80% of them show up just once. Jointly, the top ten make up approximately 19% of the sample. Material: blood. The receptors stem from a person aged 18 to 75 in good health.

The chain employs TRBV27 and TRBJ2-6; 9 bases are shared with TRBD1. This CDR3 region has 16 residues. CDR1 MNHEY and CDR2 SMNVEV come from the germline V gene (reference sequence). J lost 2 bases, V lost 7 bases, and 6 bases had no gene match. The CDR3 spells CASKITGGAGANVLTF. The DNA for the CDR3 is TGTGCCAGCAAGATCACAGGGGGCGCTGGGGCCAACGTCCTGACTTTC.

This clone was seen more than once but under ten times. The junction does not match germline at one end; this may be a read error. The chain employs TRBV29-1 and TRBJ2-1, with TRBD2 identical over 10 bases. The CDR3 totals 12 residues. CDR1 SQVTM and CDR2 ANQGSEA come from the germline V gene. In DNA form, the CDR3 reads TGCAGCGTTGATAGCGGGAGGCGGACCCCGGTCTTC. Amino acid sequence: CSVDSGRRTPVF.

A single count supports this clone. The rearrangement links TRBV5-1 to TRBJ2-7; no definite D call. Per the germline V gene, CDR1 is SGHRS and CDR2 is YFSETQ. This CDR3 has 15 amino acids. Deletions cut 0 bases from V and 1 base from J, with 11 bases between. The CDR3 sequence: CASSLAAVASYEQYF. The CDR3 region has the DNA TGCGCCAGCAGCTTGGCGGCAGTGGCGTCCTACGAGCAGTACTTC.

CDR3 protein: CASSRGQPGNTEAFF. The CDR3 coding sequence is TGTGCCAGCAGCCGAGGACAGCCCGGGAACACTGAAGCTTTCTTT. The rearrangement links TRBV2 to TRBJ1-1, with D tentatively TRBD1 (6 bases). The V end lost 6 bases, the J end lost 1 base, and 15 bases lay between the germline ends. Germline V CDR1 and CDR2: SNHLY, FYNNEI. There are 15 residues in the CDR3.

The chain has TRBV7-9 and TRBJ2-2; D could derive from TRBD1 or TRBD2 (5 bases each). Germline V lookup: CDR1 SEHNR, CDR2 FQNEAQ (reference sequence). Trimming took off 1 base at V and 4 bases at J, with 13 bases between the two ends. The CDR3 totals 16 residues. The CDR3 here is CASSLVEGLATGELFF. In DNA form, the CDR3 reads TGTGCCAGCAGCTTAGTAGAGGGGTTGGCCACCGGGGAGCTGTTTTTT.

The chain recombines TRBV5-1 with TRBJ2-3, with D unresolved. Deletions cut 5 bases from V and 0 bases from J, with 7 bases between. This CDR3 is 13 amino acids long. Germline V gene sequence: CDR1 SGHRS, CDR2 YFSETQ. CDR3 nucleotides: TGCGCCAGCAGAAGTTCTAGCACAGATACGCAGTATTTT. Encoded protein: CASRSSSTDTQYF.

This clone appeared many times. The genes are TRBV5-1 and TRBJ2-1; tentative D call: TRBD1 (5 bases). Deletions cut 2 bases from V and 5 bases from J, with 17 bases between. The germline V gene has CDR1 SGHRS and CDR2 YFSETQ. CDR3 length: 16 amino acids. CDR3: CASSFAHGQKNNEQFF. CDR3 sequence (DNA): TGCGCCAGCAGCTTCGCTCACGGACAAAAGAACAATGAGCAGTTCTTC.

The chain has TRBV6-4 and TRBJ2-5; 9 bases agree with TRBD1. There are 19 residues in the CDR3. Germline-derived CDR1 and CDR2 are MRHNA and SNTAGT. The junction had 16 bases not matched to a gene; V was cut back by 2 bases and J by 3 bases. As DNA, the CDR3 is TGTGCCAGCAGTGACCGGACACAGCCGACAGGGGGTCCGGAAGAGACCCAGTACTTC. This gives the protein CASSDRTQPTGGPEETQYF.

This sequence joins TRBV28 and TRBJ1-6; TRBD1 matches at 10 bases. Germline assignment: CDR1 MDHEN and CDR2 SYDVKM. The CDR3 extends over 14 amino acids. V shed 6 bases and J 9 bases; nucleotides not matched to a gene: 5. For the CDR3, the DNA is TGTGCCAGCAGGCGGGACAGGGGTTTTTCACCCCTCCACTTT. Its protein is CASRRDRGFSPLHF.

This clone was seen only once. The chain combines TRBV30 with TRBJ2-7, with D perhaps TRBD2 (6 bases). Germline V gene lookup returns CDR1 GTSNPN and CDR2 SVGIG (reference sequence). Trimming removed 2 bases from V and 1 base from J, with 15 bases in between. The CDR3 is 15 residues long. CDR3 nucleotides: TGTGCCTGGAGTAGAGGGGACTCCTTGTCCTACGAGCAGTACTTC. This gives the protein CAWSRGDSLSYEQYF.

V usage is TRBV27 and J usage is TRBJ2-3; 7 nucleotides agree with TRBD1. In germline, CDR1 is MNHEY, CDR2 SMNVEV (reference sequence). The CDR3 spans 15 residues. With V trimmed by 6 bases and J by 6 bases, 12 bases remained unmatched. CDR3 bases: TGTGCCAGCAGAATAAGACAGGGTGCTCCGGATACGCAGTATTTT. It is translated as CASRIRQGAPDTQYF.

The genes are TRBV6-1 and TRBJ1-3; D call uncertain. V lost 4 bases and J 0 bases, leaving 13 bases between the germline ends. Germline lookup yields CDR1 MNHNS and CDR2 SASEGT. This CDR3 comprises 16 residues. Here the CDR3 DNA reads TGTGCCAGCAGTGCAACAGTTTTTAGCTCTGGAAACACCATATATTTT. Its protein product is CASSATVFSSGNTIYF.

The J gene is TRBJ1-2, the V gene TRBV6-1; D gene unclear. This CDR3 spans 12 amino acids. Per germline, CDR1 MNHNS and CDR2 SASEGT. V lost 4 bases and J 8 bases, leaving 11 bases between the germline ends. The CDR3 here is CASSVESEGYTF. As DNA, the CDR3 is TGTGCCAGCAGTGTCGAATCAGAAGGCTACACCTTC.

The gene calls are TRBV7-2 and TRBJ2-2; D perhaps matches TRBD2 (5 bases). V was shortened by 5 bases and J by 5 bases, with 9 bases between the two germline ends. CDR3 length equals 13 residues. The germline CDR1 and CDR2 sequences are SGHTA and FQGNSA. Here the CDR3 reads CASSRGQTGELFF. CDR3 nucleotide sequence: TGTGCCAGCAGCCGCGGGCAGACCGGGGAGCTGTTTTTT.

The chain recombines TRBV29-1 with TRBJ2-1; no firm D call. The V gene lost 4 bases and the J gene lost 9 bases, with 10 bases spanning the gap. There are 11 residues in the CDR3. In germline, CDR1 is SQVTM, CDR2 ANQGSEA. CDR3 DNA sequence: TGCAGCGTTGTCTCTCCGGGTGAGCAGTTCTTC. Translated, it gives CSVVSPGEQFF.

The chain employs TRBV7-2 and TRBJ1-2; D may be TRBD1 (5 bases). Trimming shortened V by 4 bases and J by 0 bases, and 9 bases separated the two germline ends. CDR1 is SGHTA and CDR2 is FQGNSA in the germline V gene. The CDR3 is 14 amino acids. CDR3 nucleotides: TGTGCCAGCAGCTCCGGGACGACTAACTATGGCTACACCTTC. Its protein product is CASSSGTTNYGYTF.

V usage is TRBV6-5 and J usage is TRBJ2-1, with TRBD2 as a possible D gene (5 bases). V was cut by 6 bases and J by 6 bases, with 18 bases left in between. Germline loops: CDR1 MNHEY, CDR2 SVGAGI. CDR3 length: 15 amino acids. CDR3 protein: CASSPGQARGNEQFF. The CDR3 DNA follows: TGTGCCAGCAGCCCTGGGCAGGCCCGGGGCAATGAGCAGTTCTTC.

The gene calls are TRBV19 and TRBJ1-2; possible D gene TRBD1, 6 bases. Trimming took off 5 bases at V and 4 bases at J, with 26 bases between the two ends. Germline CDR1 and CDR2: LNHDA and SQIVND (reference sequence). CDR3 length: 18 residues. The CDR3 coding sequence is TGTGCCAGTAGTCCCCTCGGGATCCGTCCTGAGGGGGGCTATGGCTACACCTTC. It encodes CASSPLGIRPEGGYGYTF. Based on the CDR3 plus reference TRBV19 and TRBJ1-2, the full variable domain is DGGITQSPKYLFRKEGQNVTLSCEQNLNHDAMYWYRQDPGQGLRLIYYSQIVNDFQKGDIAEGYSVSREKKESFPLTVTSAQKNPTAFYLCASSPLGIRPEGGYGYTFGSGTRLTVV.

The V call is TRBV6-6, the J call TRBJ1-3; the D gene is possibly TRBD1 (5 bases). The V end lost 6 bases, the J end lost 3 bases, and 12 bases lay between the germline ends. The length of the CDR3 is 14 residues. CDR1 MNHNY and CDR2 SVGAGI come from the germline V gene (reference sequence). This CDR3 reads CASRPGTGGNTIYF. The CDR3 nucleotides read TGTGCCAGCAGACCAGGGACTGGTGGAAACACCATATATTTT.

This clone has just a few counts. V usage is TRBV2 and J usage is TRBJ2-2; D perhaps matches TRBD1 (5 bases). This CDR3 has 13 residues. Germline V gene data show CDR1 as SNHLY and CDR2 as FYNNEI. Trimming pared 6 bases from V and 8 bases from J, leaving 13 bases between. The CDR3 DNA sequence: TGTGCCAGCAGAGGGGAAGTCGTGGGGGAGCTGTTTTTT. Its translation is CASRGEVVGELFF. Together with reference TRBV2 and TRBJ2-2, the CDR3 gives the full variable domain: EPEVTQTPSHQVTQMGQEVILRCVPISNHLYFYWYRQILGQKVEFLVSFYNNEISEKSEIFDDQFSVERPDGSNFTLKIRSTKLEDSAMYFCASRGEVVGELFFGEGSRLTVL.

The chain joins TRBV29-1 to TRBJ1-2; D may be TRBD1 (5 bases). Trimming left V 4 bases short and J 4 bases short, with 19 bases between. Germline V gives CDR1 SQVTM, CDR2 ANQGSEA. CDR3 size: 15 residues. The CDR3 region is CSVGVGTGLTYGYTF. CDR3 nucleotides: TGCAGCGTTGGAGTAGGTACAGGACTTACCTATGGCTACACCTTC.

The chain recombines TRBV30 with TRBJ1-2; D unclear. Trimming left V 0 bases short and J 6 bases short, with 11 bases between. CDR1 and CDR2 from the germline V gene are GTSNPN and SVGIG (reference sequence). This CDR3 spans 13 amino acids. The DNA of the CDR3 is TGTGCCTGGAGTGTCTCCGGGAGGGATGGCTACACCTTC. Translated, it gives CAWSVSGRDGYTF.

As concerns this clone: A read error may account for a junction end that differs from germline. The V call is TRBV4-2, the J call TRBJ2-1; 13 nucleotides match TRBD2. The germline V gene has CDR1 LGHNA and CDR2 YNFKEQ. The CDR3 has 13 amino acids. The CDR3: CASSQELAGGLVF. Written as DNA, the CDR3 is TGTGCCAGCAGCCAAGAACTAGCGGGGGGGTTGGTCTTC.

This chain joins TRBV5-1 and TRBJ1-1; D is possibly TRBD1 (5 bases). V lost 1 base and J lost 1, with 11 bases in between. This CDR3 contains 15 residues. Looked up from germline, CDR1 is SGHRS and CDR2 is YFSETQ. In nucleotides, the CDR3 is TGCGCCAGCAGCTTGAATTTAGGACAGAACACTGAAGCTTTCTTT. It is translated as CASSLNLGQNTEAFF. Based on the CDR3 plus reference TRBV5-1 and TRBJ1-1, the full variable domain is KAGVTQTPRYLIKTRGQQVTLSCSPISGHRSVSWYQQTPGQGLQFLFEYFSETQRNKGNFPGRFSGRQFSNSRSEMNVSTLELGDSALYLCASSLNLGQNTEAFFGQGTRLTVV.

V gene TRBV21-1 combines with J gene TRBJ1-2; the D call of TRBD1 is as the table states it, not checked on the DNA. TRBV21-1 is an annotated pseudogene. This CDR3 is built from 16 residues. The CDR3 loop reads CASSKEQGDRLYGYTF. The CDR3 DNA reads as TGTGCCAGCAGCAAAGAGCAAGGAGACAGACTCTATGGCTACACCTTC.

The rearrangement joins TRBV2 to TRBJ1-2; D gene uncertain. V lost 2 bases, J lost 10 bases, and 23 bases lay in between. From germline, CDR1 is SNHLY and CDR2 FYNNEI. The CDR3 is made up of 16 amino acids. The CDR3 coding sequence is TGTGCCAGCAGTGAAAGTCGGGGAGGGAGGCCTGGGATCTACACCTTC. It encodes CASSESRGGRPGIYTF.

The V and J genes are TRBV7-2 and TRBJ1-2; 7 bases map to TRBD1. This CDR3 comprises 17 residues. J gave up 1 base and V 4 bases, and 12 bases lay outside the gene matches. Germline V gene lookup returns CDR1 SGHTA and CDR2 FQGNSA. The CDR3: CASSSRRTGTNNYGYTF. As DNA, the CDR3 is TGTGCCAGCAGCTCTAGAAGGACAGGAACGAATAACTATGGCTACACCTTC.

The CDR3, as DNA: TGTGCCAGTAGTACCCCACGACAGGGGAAGTACCAAGAGACCCAGTACTTC. Translating gives CASSTPRQGKYQETQYF. The genes are TRBV19 and TRBJ2-5, with 8 bases aligning to TRBD1. The V gene end was trimmed by 4 bases and the J gene end by 0 bases; junction bases not matched to a gene: 10. The germline CDR1 and CDR2 sequences are LNHDA and SQIVND (reference sequence). The CDR3 loop spans 17 amino acids. Filled out from reference TRBV19 and TRBJ2-5, the complete variable domain reads DGGITQSPKYLFRKEGQNVTLSCEQNLNHDAMYWYRQDPGQGLRLIYYSQIVNDFQKGDIAEGYSVSREKKESFPLTVTSAQKNPTAFYLCASSTPRQGKYQETQYFGPGTRLLVL.

The chain joins TRBV18 to TRBJ1-1; 7 positions agree with TRBD1. Trimming removed 5 bases from V and 5 bases from J; junction bases left unmatched: 5. The CDR3 contains 13 residues. The V gene's germline CDR1 is KGHSH and CDR2 LQKENI. Written as DNA, the CDR3 is TGTGCCAGCTCAGACAGGGTTGGTACTGAAGCTTTCTTT. This gives the protein CASSDRVGTEAFF.